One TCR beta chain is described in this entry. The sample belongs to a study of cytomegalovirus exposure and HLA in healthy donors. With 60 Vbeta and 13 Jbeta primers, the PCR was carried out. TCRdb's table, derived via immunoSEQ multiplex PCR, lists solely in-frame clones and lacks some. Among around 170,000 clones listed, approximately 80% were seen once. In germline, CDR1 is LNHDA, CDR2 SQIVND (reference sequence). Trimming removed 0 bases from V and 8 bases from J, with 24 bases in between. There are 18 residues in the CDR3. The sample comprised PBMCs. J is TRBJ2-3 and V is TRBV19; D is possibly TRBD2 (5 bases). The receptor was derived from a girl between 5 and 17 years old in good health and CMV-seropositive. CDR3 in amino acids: CASSIDHRTRSGYATQYF. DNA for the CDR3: TGTGCCAGTAGTATAGATCATCGTACTAGATCGGGGTATGCTACGCAGTATTTT.